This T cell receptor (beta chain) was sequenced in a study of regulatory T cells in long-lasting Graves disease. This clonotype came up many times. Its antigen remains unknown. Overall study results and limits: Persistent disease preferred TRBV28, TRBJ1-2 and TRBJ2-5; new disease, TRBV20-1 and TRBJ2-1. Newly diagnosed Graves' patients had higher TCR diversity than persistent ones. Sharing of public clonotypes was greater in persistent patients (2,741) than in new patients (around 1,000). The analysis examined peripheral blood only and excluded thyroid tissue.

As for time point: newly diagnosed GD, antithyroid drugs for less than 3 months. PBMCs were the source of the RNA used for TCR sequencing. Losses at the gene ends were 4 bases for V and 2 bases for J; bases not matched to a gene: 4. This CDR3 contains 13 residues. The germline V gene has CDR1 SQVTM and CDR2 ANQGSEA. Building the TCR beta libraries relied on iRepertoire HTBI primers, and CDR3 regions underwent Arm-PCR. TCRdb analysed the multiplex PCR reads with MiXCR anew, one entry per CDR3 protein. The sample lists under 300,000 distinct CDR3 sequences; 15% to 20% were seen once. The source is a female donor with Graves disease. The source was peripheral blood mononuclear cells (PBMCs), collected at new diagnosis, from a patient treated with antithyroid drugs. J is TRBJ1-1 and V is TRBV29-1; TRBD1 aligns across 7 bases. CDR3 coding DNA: TGCAGCGTTGGGGAGGGGGCTAACACTGAAGCTTTCTTT. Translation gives CSVGEGANTEAFF.